This TCR beta chain was documented in a study of neurological immune-mediated disorders. Study-wide findings and caveats: Sharing of CDR3 amino acid sequences among expanded clones across subjects was absent, suggesting private repertoires in all groups.

The CDR3 totals 15 residues. V trimming: 3 bases; J trimming: 4 bases; junction bases outside the gene matches: 9. Time point given: longitudinal time-point 1 (baseline). This clonotype has ten or more counts. Its matching antigen is unknown. 5'RACE generated cDNA with 10-nucleotide random UMIs. Every sequencing run produced over 180 million TCR-beta sequences that came from 15-18 subjects. Each CDR3 protein is one row after TCRdb ran MiXCR on the 5' RACE reads. The sample yields tens of thousands of distinct CDR3 sequences, 9% to 10% seen once. This TCR was recovered from a woman aged 40 to 50 in good health. V and J are TRBV12-3 or TRBV12-4 and TRBJ2-7, with 7 bases fitting TRBD1. Sequences were obtained from PBMCs. The CDR3 bases are TGTGCCAGCAGTTTCGCCCACGACAGGGCATACGAGCAGTACTTC. Residues: CASSFAHDRAYEQYF.